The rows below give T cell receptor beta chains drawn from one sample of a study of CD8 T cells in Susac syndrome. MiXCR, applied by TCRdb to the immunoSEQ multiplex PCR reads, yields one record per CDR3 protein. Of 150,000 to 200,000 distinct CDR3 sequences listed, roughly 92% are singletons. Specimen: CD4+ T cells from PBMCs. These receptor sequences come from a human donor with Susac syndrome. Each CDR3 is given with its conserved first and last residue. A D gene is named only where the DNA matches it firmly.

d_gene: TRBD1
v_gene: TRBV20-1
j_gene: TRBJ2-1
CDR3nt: TGCAGTGCTAGGGACAGGAGTAACTACAATGAGCAGTTCTTC
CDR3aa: CSARDRSNYNEQFF

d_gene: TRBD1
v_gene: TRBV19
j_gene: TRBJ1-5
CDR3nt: TGTGCCAGTAGTTCTCCCCCCGGGACAGGGAGGGATCAGCCCCAGCATTTT
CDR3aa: CASSSPPGTGRDQPQHF

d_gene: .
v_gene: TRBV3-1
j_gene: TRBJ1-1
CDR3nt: TGTGCCAGCAGCCAAGTTAGTCCGAACACTGAAGCTTTCTTT
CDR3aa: CASSQVSPNTEAFF

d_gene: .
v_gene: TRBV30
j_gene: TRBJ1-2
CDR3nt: TGTGCCTGGAGTGAAGGCAGAAATGTGGGCTACACCTTC
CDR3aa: CAWSEGRNVGYTF

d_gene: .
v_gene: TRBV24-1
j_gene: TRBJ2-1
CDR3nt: TGTGCCACCAGTGATTCAGGTGTGTATGAGCAGTTCTTC
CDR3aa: CATSDSGVYEQFF

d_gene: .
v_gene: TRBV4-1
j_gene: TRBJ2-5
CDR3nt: TGCGCCAGCAGCCAAGTCGGCCGGGACTCTCGAGAGACCCAGTACTTC
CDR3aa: CASSQVGRDSRETQYF

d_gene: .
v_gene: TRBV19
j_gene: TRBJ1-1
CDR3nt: TGTGCCAGTAAGGACAGACCCCACACTGAAGCTTTCTTT
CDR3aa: CASKDRPHTEAFF

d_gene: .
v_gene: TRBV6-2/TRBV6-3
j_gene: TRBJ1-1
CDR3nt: TGTGCCAGCAGTTACGGGAGGGAAACTGAAGCTTTCTTT
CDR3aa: CASSYGRETEAFF

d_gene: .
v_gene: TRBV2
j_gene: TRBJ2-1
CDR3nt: TGTGCCAGCAGTCCTGCCCCGAGGGCTGAGCAGTTCTTC
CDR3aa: CASSPAPRAEQFF

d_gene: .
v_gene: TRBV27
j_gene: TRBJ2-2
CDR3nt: TGTGCCAGCAGCCGCAGCGGGACACCCACCGGGGAGCTGTTTTTT
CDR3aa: CASSRSGTPTGELFF